The 3 T cell receptor beta chains below all came from one sample that was sequenced in a study of T-cell memory formation after mild COVID-19. Each CDR3 protein gets one entry after TCRdb re-called the 5' RACE reads with MiXCR. The table has around 320,000 distinct CDR3 sequences, roughly 21% seen once. Material: PBMCs or a T cell subset sorted from them (not recorded which). Every receptor here comes from a man aged 18 to 30 who had mild COVID-19 (a few samples of this study predate the infection). Cell type and time point are not known.

This clonotype was detected a few times. This chain uses TRBV7-2 with TRBJ1-3; D may be TRBD1 (5 bases). CDR3 length: 14 residues. V lost 5 bases and J 0 bases, leaving 8 bases between the germline ends. CDR1 and CDR2 (germline): SGHTA, FQGNSA. The CDR3 bases are TGTGCCAGCAGCCGGGGACTCTCTGGAAACACCATATATTTT. Protein product: CASSRGLSGNTIYF.

This clonotype was counted a few times. This chain connects TRBV12-3 or TRBV12-4 to TRBJ1-3; D is undetermined. Trimming took 6 bases from V and 8 from J, leaving 17 bases between them. The CDR3 sequence is 14 residues long. CDR3 in amino acids: CASSLGSPADTIYF. CDR3 bases: TGTGCCAGCAGCCTTGGATCACCCGCGGACACCATATATTTT.

This chain links TRBV12-3 or TRBV12-4 with TRBJ1-1; D unresolved. The CDR3 sequence is 12 residues long. Trimming pared 3 bases from V and 10 bases from J, leaving 12 bases between. CDR3 amino acids: CASSFLSPPAFF. CDR3 in DNA: TGTGCCAGCAGTTTTCTGAGTCCTCCAGCTTTCTTT.